The rows below give T cell receptor beta chains drawn from one sample of a study of beta chain features in type 1 diabetes. TCRdb keeps only in-frame clones here, not all; method: immunoSEQ multiplex PCR. The sample has hundreds of thousands of clones, 11% to 15% seen once. The specimen sequenced was naive CD4+ T cells from blood. The receptors derive from a man in his late teens or twenties with type 1 diabetes. Both conserved end residues are part of each CDR3. The order of the fields is V gene, CDR3 length, clone size, J gene, D gene, CDR3 DNA, CDR3 protein. A D gene is named only where the DNA matches it firmly. Not all rows give a size; the values are once, few, many and, for expanded clones, a class.

>TRBV2|14|.|TRBJ1-4|TRBD1
TGTGCCAGCAGTCTACAGGGGGCTAATGAAAAACTGTTTTTT
CASSLQGANEKLFF
>TRBV15|20|few|TRBJ2-1|TRBD2
TGTGCCACCAGCAGCACCCCAGGACTAGCGGGAGGAACGTTCAGCAATGAGCAGTTCTTC
CATSSTPGLAGGTFSNEQFF
>TRBV5-1|14|.|TRBJ2-6|.
TGCGCCAGCAGCTTGGACTCTGGGGCCAACGTCCTGACTTTC
CASSLDSGANVLTF
>TRBV9|12|.|TRBJ2-2|.
TGTGCCAGCAGCGGGGAGATTGGGGAGCTGTTTTTT
CASSGEIGELFF
>TRBV5-1|15|.|TRBJ2-3|TRBD2
TGCGCCAGCAGCTTGAGTGCGGGAGGCACAGATACGCAGTATTTT
CASSLSAGGTDTQYF
>TRBV18|14|few|TRBJ1-5|.
TGTGCCAGCTCACCCGTTTATAGCAATCAGCCCCAGCATTTT
CASSPVYSNQPQHF
>TRBV13|14|few|TRBJ2-7|.
TGTGCCAGCAGCTTATTCCTCACAGATTACGAGCAGTACTTC
CASSLFLTDYEQYF
>TRBV19|15|few|TRBJ1-1|.
TGTGCCAGTAGATTGGGCGCGACCCTATACACTGAAGCTTTCTTT
CASRLGATLYTEAFF
>TRBV7-9|15|.|TRBJ2-3|TRBD2
TGTGCCAGCAGCTTAAGACTAGCGGGAACAGATACGCAGTATTTT
CASSLRLAGTDTQYF
>TRBV10-3|15|few|TRBJ2-1|TRBD2
TGTGCCATCACTCCCGGGACTAGCGGGGGCAATGAGCAGTTCTTC
CAITPGTSGGNEQFF
>TRBV7-2|15|.|TRBJ2-5|TRBD1
TGTGCCAGCAGCTTGGTTGGGACAGTGAAAGAGACCCAGTACTTC
CASSLVGTVKETQYF
>TRBV2|15|.|TRBJ1-4|.
TGTGCCAGCAGTATTCGGGGAACAACTAATGAAAAACTGTTTTTT
CASSIRGTTNEKLFF
>TRBV7-3|15|few|TRBJ1-6|.
TGTGCCAGCAGCTTAGGGGTCAGGAGCAATTCACCCCTCCACTTT
CASSLGVRSNSPLHF
>TRBV15|17|.|TRBJ2-6|.
TGTGCCACCAGCAGAGATCATCGTAGCTCTGGGGCCAACGTCCTGACTTTC
CATSRDHRSSGANVLTF
>TRBV6-6|11|few|TRBJ2-1|.
TGTGCCAGCAGTTACCCCAATGAGCAGTTCTTC
CASSYPNEQFF
>TRBV29-1|12|few|TRBJ2-2|.
TGCAGCGCATCTTGGCGGTCCGGGGAGCTGTTTTTT
CSASWRSGELFF
>TRBV7-7|14|.|TRBJ2-1|.
TGTGCTAGCAGCTTCACCCAGTTGGGCCATGAGCAGTTCTTC
CASSFTQLGHEQFF
>TRBV9|11|.|TRBJ2-1|.
TGTGCCAGCAGCCCCTACAATGAGCAGTTCTTC
CASSPYNEQFF
>TRBV7-2|16|few|TRBJ1-6|.
TGTGCCAGCAGCTTGATCCCTTGGCAGGGTAATTCACCCCTCCACTTT
CASSLIPWQGNSPLHF
>TRBV30|11|few|TRBJ1-6|.
TGTGCCTGGAGCTCTGGTAGGTCCCTCCACTTT
CAWSSGRSLHF
>TRBV9|12|.|TRBJ1-1|.
TGTGCCAGCAGCGGATGGAACACTGAAGCTTTCTTT
CASSGWNTEAFF
>TRBV7-9|13|.|TRBJ2-1|.
TGTGCCAGCAGCCCCCCCCTTGGTAATGAGCAGTTCTTC
CASSPPLGNEQFF
>TRBV19|15|few|TRBJ2-4|TRBD1
TGTGCCAGTAGGTTACCGGGACAGTCGAAAAACATTCAGTACTTC
CASRLPGQSKNIQYF
>TRBV30|14|.|TRBJ2-3|.
TGTGCCTGGAGTGTTTGGGGGTTGAAAGATACGCAGTATTTT
CAWSVWGLKDTQYF
>TRBV21-1|10|.|TRBJ2-7|.
TGTGCCAGCTGGGAGTGCGAGCAGTACTTC
CASWECEQYF
>TRBV9|16|.|TRBJ2-1|.
TGTGCCAGCAGCGTCGAACATAGAAACTTGTACAATGAGCAGTTCTTC
CASSVEHRNLYNEQFF